This TCR beta chain was sequenced in a study of blood T cells in healthy people across ages. Findings of the study overall: Naive and antigen-experienced cells were not separated, limiting conclusive comparison.

As concerns this clonotype: Its antigen is undetermined.

V lost 5 bases to trimming and J lost 7 bases; unmatched junction nucleotides: 13. The germline V gene encodes CDR1 PRHDT and CDR2 FYEKMQ (reference sequence). The CDR3 length is 15 residues. A second PCR of 7 to 11 cycles used a sample-barcoded 5' primer and a J-beta primer mix. From the 5' RACE reads, TCRdb called clonotypes with MiXCR, one entry per CDR3 protein. This table holds 1.5 million or so distinct CDR3 sequences, 42% found once. The sequencing sample was made of blood. This TCR derives from a woman aged 18-29 years in good health. The chain has TRBV13 and TRBJ2-7; 8 positions match TRBD1. CDR3 DNA: TGTGCCAGCAGCCTCCCCCCGACAGGGGTAGTTGAGCAGTACTTC. This sequence encodes CASSLPPTGVVEQYF.